This record looks at one TCR beta chain sequence and its context. Its antigen target is currently unknown. Base qualities are missing; no much larger clone stands one base away. The data originate from a study of blood T cell repertoires in COVID-19 (dated by TCRdb to about 2020). About the study as a whole: The collaborator samples originated in the United States, Italy and Spain and spanned the acute and convalescent phases of COVID-19. The material from the prospective study consisted of cDNA or gDNA derived from T cells, B-cell-depleted T cells, or PBMCs. The dataset comprised deeply sampled blood TCRbeta repertoires from subjects exposed to, actively infected with, or recovered from COVID-19. The repertoires were released in a freely available public database intended as a resource for research on the immune response to SARS-CoV-2. Samples came from the ongoing ImmuneRACE study (first 160 participants) plus 1,254 subjects from 6 global collaborators. Nearly every sample came with metadata listing a de-identified subject ID, COVID-19 status, age in years and sex. Where available, HLA class I and class II types were taken from metadata supplied by the sample provider and were not determined by assay-based typing.

Collaborating institutions collected whole blood in K2EDTA tubes following their own protocols. For TCRbeta analysis, collaborators shipped samples in one of three forms: frozen whole blood, isolated PBMCs, or DNA extracted from either of those sample types. TCRbeta CDR3 regions were amplified from genomic DNA using the immunoSEQ Assay, a bias-controlled multiplex PCR. The authors' analysis ran thus. The number of nucleated cells in each sample was estimated from the amplification of reference gene primers within the assay. To quantify the absolute abundance of each unique TCRbeta CDR3 rearrangement, sequence reads were collapsed and filtered. For each sample, productive Simpson clonality was calculated as the square root of Simpson's diversity index across productive rearrangements. As stored in TCRdb, this immuneACCESS dataset retains in-frame rearrangements with V and J assigned. A fraction of the clones does not appear; measured against another copy, unresolved V genes explain less than half of the discrepancy, and the remainder lacks a known reason. V, J and clone size were drawn from that table, and D and trimming were deduced from the DNA. The sample table records roughly 100,000 clones; 70% to 90% of these occur just once. The top ten hold approximately 3.1% of the sample.

The CDR3 starts with the cysteine, ends with the phenylalanine, and has 16 residues. CDR3 DNA is the only sequence kept; it has 48 bases, read in frame from the first base. As encoded in the germline V gene (reference sequence), CDR1 is LNHDA while CDR2 is SQIVND. V trim: 5 bases; J trim: 5 bases; unmatched bases: 7. Study-wide findings and limitations: How much clinical and demographic metadata was included differed by source and by participant, and the metadata was provided uncurated.

Sequencing was performed on peripheral blood. The sequence links TRBV19 to TRBJ2-5, with 14 bases in between that match TRBD2. The receptor's source is a man in his forties or fifties in a cohort sampled during active COVID-19. In nucleotides, the sequence is TGTGCCAGTAGTCCGGGACTAGCGGGGGCGTGGGAGACCCAGTACTTC. This codes for CASSPGLAGAWETQYF.